The clone carrying this T cell receptor beta chain has only one observation. Its target is not known. Sequence at one end of the junction differs from germline and may be a read error. Vbeta (60) and Jbeta (13) primers were used in the PCR. TCRdb keeps only in-frame clones here, not all; method: immunoSEQ multiplex PCR. The profile shows about 140,000 clones, 70% to 80% of them singletons. Looked up from germline, CDR1 is SGHRS and CDR2 is YFSETQ. The CDR3 has 14 residues. The data stem from a study of cytomegalovirus exposure and HLA in healthy donors. Study-level results: Later analysis reportedly placed an Asian-associated ancestry cluster below the roughly 600-donor mean in N-insertions. Trimming of TCR beta V- and J-genes showed a link, identified in a later analysis, to a missense DCLRE1C variant.

The specimen was PBMCs. The TCR originated in a man aged 40-49 years in good health and CMV-seropositive. This chain uses TRBV5-1 with TRBJ1-1; possible D gene TRBD1, 5 bases. CDR3 nucleotides: TGTGCCAGCAGCCCCGGGGGGAGGAACACTGAAGCTTTCTTT. It translates to CASSPGGRNTEAFF.